These 9 T cell receptor beta chains came from one sample sequenced in a study of blood T cell repertoires in COVID-19 (dated by TCRdb to 2020 to 2022). The library was built by means of the immunoSEQ multiplex PCR assay. As stored in TCRdb, this immuneACCESS dataset retains in-frame rearrangements with V and J assigned. A fraction of the clones does not appear; measured against another copy, unresolved V genes explain less than half of the discrepancy, and the remainder lacks a known reason. The sample table shows tens of thousands of clones, and approximately 90% are seen once. 13% to 15% of the sample is held by the ten biggest clonotypes. The specimen sequenced was peripheral blood. The receptors derive from a human donor with active COVID-19. The donor label of this sample is uncertain.

The gene calls are TRBV10-3 and TRBJ1-6; possible D gene TRBD1, 5 bases. CDR3 length equals 12 residues. With 10 bases removed from V and 13 bases from J, the gap between germline ends came to 17 bases. Germline V gene sequence: CDR1 ENHRY, CDR2 SYGVKD. CDR3 coding DNA: TGTGCCAGCGGGACTGACCGTACGCCCCTCCACTTT. Its protein product is CASGTDRTPLHF.

The chain employs TRBV5-1 and TRBJ2-1; a possible D gene is TRBD2 (5 bases). Trimming shortened V by 1 base and J by 5 bases, and 16 bases separated the two germline ends. The CDR3 loop spans 16 amino acids. Looked up from germline, CDR1 is SGHRS and CDR2 is YFSETQ. CDR3 sequence reads: CASSLSWEPIHNEQFF. The CDR3 DNA reads TGCGCCAGCAGCTTGAGCTGGGAGCCGATCCACAATGAGCAGTTCTTC.

This chain links TRBV18 with TRBJ2-7; 9 bases agree with TRBD1. Germline CDR1 and CDR2: KGHSH and LQKENI. Losses at the gene ends were 5 bases for V and 3 bases for J; bases not matched to a gene: 8. The CDR3 is 15 residues long. The CDR3: CASSFGTGSFYEQYF. The CDR3 DNA sequence: TGTGCCAGCTCATTTGGGACAGGGTCGTTCTACGAGCAGTACTTC.

This chain joins TRBV5-4 and TRBJ2-7; TRBD1 aligns across 8 bases. Germline V gene data show CDR1 as SGHNT and CDR2 as YYREEE (reference sequence). V lost 4 bases, J lost 2 bases, and 2 bases stayed unmatched. The CDR3 extends over 13 amino acids. The CDR3 is CASSQDRAYEQYV. DNA for the CDR3: TGTGCCAGCAGCCAGGACAGGGCCTACGAGCAGTACGTC.

The chain couples TRBV19 to TRBJ2-7; no clear D. The germline V gene encodes CDR1 LNHDA and CDR2 SQIVND (reference sequence). The CDR3 spans 13 residues. V was cut by 1 base and J by 4 bases, with 8 bases left in between. The CDR3 loop is CASSIGGSYEQYF. As DNA, the CDR3 is TGTGCCAGTAGTATAGGTGGCAGTTACGAGCAGTACTTC.

The gene calls are TRBV7-9 and TRBJ1-1; D ambiguous. Germline V gives CDR1 SEHNR, CDR2 FQNEAQ (reference sequence). Between the trimmed V and J ends, which lost 2 bases and 1 base, there was a span of 5 bases. The CDR3 is 13 residues long. CDR3 nucleotides: TGTGCCAGCAGCTTAAGACAGAACACTGAAGCTTTCTTT. Translation: CASSLRQNTEAFF.

The chain uses TRBV5-1 and TRBJ2-2, with TRBD1 identical over 8 bases. Losses at the gene ends were 6 bases for V and 3 bases for J; bases not matched to a gene: 16. The CDR3 is 18 amino acids. The V gene's germline CDR1 is SGHRS and CDR2 YFSETQ. CDR3 coding DNA: TGCGCCAGCACCCCTTCGGGGCAGGGGGCGCCTGACACCGGGGAGCTGTTTTTT. Its translation: CASTPSGQGAPDTGELFF.

This clone was picked up one time. This chain uses TRBV5-6 with TRBJ2-1, with D possibly being TRBD1 (5 bases). Germline CDR1 SGHDT, CDR2 YYEEEE. The CDR3 has 12 residues. Trimming left V 5 bases short and J 9 bases short, with 12 bases between. CDR3 nucleotides: TGTGCCAGCAGGACGACAGTCACTGAGCAGTTCTTC. It codes for CASRTTVTEQFF.

The chain is built from TRBV9 and TRBJ2-3, with D unresolved. CDR1 and CDR2 from the germline V gene are SGDLS and YYNGEE. V lost 3 bases to trimming and J lost 4 bases, with 9 bases between them. The CDR3 sequence is 13 residues long. CDR3 in amino acids: CASSASTPDTQYF. CDR3 DNA: TGTGCCAGCAGCGCCTCCACACCAGATACGCAGTATTTT.